The 13 T cell receptor beta chains below were found in one sample sequenced in a study of blood T cell repertoires in COVID-19. Libraries were prepared by immunoSEQ multiplex PCR; TCRdb keeps only in-frame clonotypes and omits some of them. The data contain about 480,000 clones, roughly 90% of them seen just once; the ten biggest clones take up approximately 1.8%. The material sequenced was PBMCs or T cells enriched from blood (not recorded which). These receptor sequences come from a woman aged 40 to 50 who had recovered from COVID-19.

This clone occurred once. The chain carries TRBV19 and TRBJ1-4; D gene uncertain. From germline, CDR1 is LNHDA and CDR2 SQIVND (reference sequence). V was cut by 3 bases and J by 7 bases, with 12 bases left in between. The CDR3 extends over 14 amino acids. The CDR3 coding sequence is TGTGCCAGTAGTATCACAGCAACCATTGAAAAACTGTTTTTT. Protein product: CASSITATIEKLFF. Filled out from reference TRBV19 and TRBJ1-4, the complete variable domain reads DGGITQSPKYLFRKEGQNVTLSCEQNLNHDAMYWYRQDPGQGLRLIYYSQIVNDFQKGDIAEGYSVSREKKESFPLTVTSAQKNPTAFYLCASSITATIEKLFFGSGTQLSVL.

The V and J genes are TRBV7-9 and TRBJ1-6; 9 nucleotides line up with TRBD1. After removal of 2 bases from V and 5 bases from J, the junction contained 10 bases not matched to a gene. This CDR3 is 18 amino acids long. CDR1 is SEHNR and CDR2 is FQNEAQ in the germline V gene (reference sequence). The CDR3: CASSLLTGQGNNNSPLHF. Here the CDR3 DNA reads TGTGCCAGCAGCTTACTGACGGGACAGGGTAATAATAATTCACCCCTCCACTTT.

The chain couples TRBV6-6 to TRBJ2-2, with 12 positions matching TRBD2. Germline CDR1 is MNHNY and CDR2 is SVGAGI (reference sequence). The CDR3 is 17 residues long. V shed 5 bases and J 5 bases; nucleotides not matched to a gene: 9. The CDR3 reads CASSRTSGRFSTGELFF. CDR3 nucleotides: TGTGCCAGCAGTCGCACTAGCGGGAGGTTCTCAACCGGGGAGCTGTTTTTT.

The rearrangement uses TRBV24-1 and TRBJ1-4, with unresolved D. Germline V gene data show CDR1 as KGHDR and CDR2 as SFDVKD. V lost 7 bases and J lost 8, with 10 bases in between. CDR3 size: 12 residues. CDR3 DNA sequence: TGTGCCACCAGCGACGCGGGGGAAAAACTGTTTTTT. Amino acids: CATSDAGEKLFF.

This chain uses TRBV29-1 with TRBJ2-1; 14 positions agree with TRBD2. This CDR3 comprises 15 residues. Germline loops: CDR1 SQVTM, CDR2 ANQGSEA. The ends lost 6 bases at V and 6 bases at J; junction bases unmatched: 7. The CDR3 sequence: CSVSGTSGSFNEQFF. The CDR3 bases are TGCAGCGTCTCGGGGACTAGCGGGAGTTTCAATGAGCAGTTCTTC.

This clone was picked up many times. For the CDR3, the DNA is TGTGCCAGTAGTATGGGGACAGATGTTAACTATGGCTACACCTTC. Residues: CASSMGTDVNYGYTF. The J gene is TRBJ1-2, the V gene TRBV19; 7 bases fit TRBD1. After removal of 3 bases from V and 1 base from J, the junction contained 5 bases not matched to a gene. The CDR3 is made up of 15 amino acids. Germline assignment: CDR1 LNHDA and CDR2 SQIVND (reference sequence).

The chain is built from TRBV9 and TRBJ2-7, with a possible D match to TRBD2 (6 bases). The germline V and J ends were trimmed by 0 bases and 6 bases, with 13 bases remaining between them. Germline CDR1 and CDR2: SGDLS and YYNGEE. This CDR3 region has 14 residues. The DNA of the CDR3 is TGTGCCAGCAGCGTAGCCCGAGGAGGGAGCGAGCAGTACTTC. Encoded protein: CASSVARGGSEQYF. Full variable domain (rest looked up from reference TRBV9 and TRBJ2-7): DSGVTQTPKHLITATGQRVTLRCSPRSGDLSVYWYQQSLDQGLQFLIQYYNGEERAKGNILERFSAQQFPDLHSELNLSSLELGDSALYFCASSVARGGSEQYFGPGTRLTVT.

The count of this clone is one. The chain carries TRBV7-8 and TRBJ2-7; D gene ambiguous. The CDR3 consists of 13 residues. With 5 bases removed from V and 4 bases from J, the gap between germline ends came to 12 bases. CDR1 is SGHVS and CDR2 is FQNEAQ in the germline V gene. In DNA, the CDR3 is TGTGCCAGCAGCCGTCCTGGGCCTTACGAGCAGTACTTC. It yields the protein CASSRPGPYEQYF.

This clone was observed a handful of times. This rearrangement joins TRBV5-4 to TRBJ1-4; 8 bases line up with TRBD1. The CDR3 covers 16 residues. The germline V gene has CDR1 SGHNT and CDR2 YYREEE (reference sequence). The trim removed 2 bases at V and 1 base at J, leaving 4 bases unmatched. The CDR3 loop reads CASSFGQGKTNEKLFF. CDR3 DNA sequence: TGTGCCAGCAGCTTCGGACAGGGTAAAACTAATGAAAAACTGTTTTTT.

This chain connects TRBV27 to TRBJ2-1, with D maybe TRBD2 (5 bases). This CDR3 has 14 residues. V lost 7 bases and J 9 bases, leaving 19 bases between the germline ends. In germline, CDR1 is MNHEY, CDR2 SMNVEV (reference sequence). The CDR3 here is CASTRLGRGGEQFF. The CDR3 DNA reads as TGTGCCAGCACACGACTCGGCCGCGGAGGTGAGCAGTTCTTC.

This chain connects TRBV24-1 to TRBJ2-3, with 7 bases lining up with TRBD1. CDR1 and CDR2 (germline): KGHDR, SFDVKD. V was pared by 5 bases and J by 4 bases, with 5 bases of the junction left unmatched. The CDR3 is made up of 14 amino acids. CDR3 sequence: CATSGTGAPDTQYF. The CDR3 DNA is TGTGCCACCAGTGGTACAGGGGCTCCAGATACGCAGTATTTT.

CDR3: CAIRKTGGDSGNTIYF. Written as DNA, the CDR3 is TGTGCCATCAGAAAGACAGGGGGCGACTCTGGAAACACCATATATTTT. The chain links TRBV10-3 to TRBJ1-3; TRBD1 matches 10 bases. The germline CDR1 and CDR2 sequences are ENHRY and SYGVKD. J was trimmed by 0 bases and V by 6 bases; bases with no gene match: 5. The CDR3 is 16 residues long.

The genes are TRBV14 and TRBJ1-1, with D possibly being TRBD1 (5 bases). With 0 bases removed from V and 10 bases from J, the gap between germline ends came to 15 bases. Germline assignment: CDR1 SGHDN and CDR2 FVKESK. The CDR3 length is 14 residues. The CDR3 here is CASSQDVTSRGAFF. In DNA, the CDR3 is TGTGCCAGCAGCCAAGATGTGACCTCTAGGGGAGCTTTCTTT. Using reference TRBV14 and TRBJ1-1 for the parts outside the CDR3, the full variable domain is EAGVTQFPSHSVIEKGQTVTLRCDPISGHDNLYWYRRVMGKEIKFLLHFVKESKQDESGMPNNRFLAERTGGTYSTLKVQPAELEDSGVYFCASSQDVTSRGAFFGQGTRLTVV.